The 9 T cell receptor beta chains reported below all come from one sample, sequenced in a study of radiation and T cells in renal cell carcinoma. TCRdb's table, derived via immunoSEQ multiplex PCR, lists solely in-frame clones and lacks some. The sample has some 110,000 clones; roughly 80% are singletons. Indicated time point: baseline pretreatment blood. The treatment here: 15 Gy SBRT to primary tumor, nephrectomy 4 weeks later. The material sequenced was blood, taken from a patient whose treatment included radiotherapy and nephrectomy. These receptors all come from a woman aged 60-75 years with renal cell carcinoma.

The chain uses TRBV5-1 and TRBJ2-5; 7 nucleotides agree with TRBD2. The CDR3 is made up of 15 amino acids. J was trimmed by 5 bases and V by 0 bases; bases with no gene match: 7. From germline, CDR1 is SGHRS and CDR2 YFSETQ. CDR3 in amino acids: CASSLGPTGGETQYF. DNA of the CDR3: TGCGCCAGCAGCTTGGGACCCACGGGGGGTGAGACCCAGTACTTC.

This rearrangement joins TRBV5-8 to TRBJ2-4; D may be TRBD2 (6 bases). The CDR3 runs 15 residues. V lost 1 base and J 7 bases, leaving 15 bases between the germline ends. Germline lookup yields CDR1 SGHTS and CDR2 YDEGEE. The CDR3 loop reads CASSLWGDLINIQYF. CDR3 nucleotide sequence: TGTGCCAGCAGCTTGTGGGGGGATCTCATTAACATTCAGTACTTC.

The DNA for the CDR3 is TGCGCCAGCAGCCAAGGTCGGGCAGGGCTAAACACCGGGGAGCTGTTTTTT. It translates to CASSQGRAGLNTGELFF. The chain links TRBV4-1 to TRBJ2-2, with D tentatively TRBD1 (5 bases). CDR1 is MGHRA and CDR2 is YSYEKL in the germline V gene. CDR3 length: 17 residues. Trimming cost V 1 base and J 2 bases, with 14 bases left between them.

The chain has TRBV5-1 and TRBJ1-5, with D maybe TRBD1 (5 bases). The CDR3 contains 14 residues. Trimming cost V 3 bases and J 8 bases, with 15 bases left between them. Germline assignment: CDR1 SGHRS and CDR2 YFSETQ. The CDR3 loop reads CASSSGLPEEPQHF. The CDR3 bases are TGCGCCAGCAGCTCGGGACTCCCTGAGGAGCCCCAGCATTTT.

V is TRBV7-9 and J is TRBJ2-7; D tentatively reads TRBD1 or TRBD2 (5 bases each). V was cut by 6 bases and J by 4 bases, with 16 bases left in between. The germline CDR1 and CDR2 sequences are SEHNR and FQNEAQ (reference sequence). This CDR3 contains 14 residues. In nucleotides, the CDR3 is TGTGCCAGCAGTCCCGGCGCAGGGAGTTACGAGCAGTACTTC. It codes for CASSPGAGSYEQYF.

This sequence joins TRBV25-1 and TRBJ1-2; possible D gene TRBD1, 5 bases. The CDR3 covers 17 residues. V gave up 4 bases and J gave up 2 bases, with 20 bases separating them. The germline V gene encodes CDR1 MGHDK and CDR2 SYGVNS. The CDR3 sequence: CASSVSSGAGRNYGYTF. CDR3 DNA sequence: TGTGCCAGCAGTGTCAGTAGCGGGGCAGGGAGAAACTATGGCTACACCTTC.

The chain is built from TRBV11-3 and TRBJ2-1, with 9 positions matching TRBD1. This CDR3 region has 15 residues. Trimming removed 1 base from V and 8 bases from J; junction bases left unmatched: 6. The germline V gene encodes CDR1 SGHNT and CDR2 YENEEA. The CDR3 loop is CASSLGDRVFDEQFF. CDR3 sequence (DNA): TGTGCCAGCAGCTTAGGGGACAGGGTATTTGATGAGCAGTTCTTC.

The chain recombines TRBV5-6 with TRBJ2-5; D is perhaps TRBD1 or TRBD2 (5 bases each). The end of the DNA aligns better with TRBJ2-7, so the J call may be wrong. The CDR3 spans 15 residues. Per germline, CDR1 SGHDT and CDR2 YYEEEE. In DNA form, the CDR3 reads TGTGCCAGCAGCTTAGGGACCTTTGTCTCCTACGAGCAGTACTTC. Amino acids: CASSLGTFVSYEQYF.

This sequence joins TRBV15 and TRBJ2-3; TRBD2 agrees at 9 bases. Germline V CDR1 and CDR2: LNHNV, YYDKDF (reference sequence). The CDR3 spans 16 residues. V lost 3 bases to trimming and J lost 6 bases; unmatched junction nucleotides: 10. CDR3 nucleotide sequence: TGTGCCACCAGCAGCTCTCTAGCGGGATTCAGGGATACGCAGTATTTT. Amino acids: CATSSSLAGFRDTQYF.